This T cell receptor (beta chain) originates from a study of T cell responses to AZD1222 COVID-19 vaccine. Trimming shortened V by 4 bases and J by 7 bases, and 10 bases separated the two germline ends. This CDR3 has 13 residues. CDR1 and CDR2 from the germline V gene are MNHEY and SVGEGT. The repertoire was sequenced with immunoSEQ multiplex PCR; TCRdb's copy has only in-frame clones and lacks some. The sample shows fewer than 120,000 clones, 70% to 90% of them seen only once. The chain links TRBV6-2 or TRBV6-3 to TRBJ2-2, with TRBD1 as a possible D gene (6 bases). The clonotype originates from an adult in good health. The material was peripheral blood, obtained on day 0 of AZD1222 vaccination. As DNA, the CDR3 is TGTGCCAGCAGTTTGGGGGCCGGCGGGGAGCTGTTTTTT. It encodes CASSLGAGGELFF.